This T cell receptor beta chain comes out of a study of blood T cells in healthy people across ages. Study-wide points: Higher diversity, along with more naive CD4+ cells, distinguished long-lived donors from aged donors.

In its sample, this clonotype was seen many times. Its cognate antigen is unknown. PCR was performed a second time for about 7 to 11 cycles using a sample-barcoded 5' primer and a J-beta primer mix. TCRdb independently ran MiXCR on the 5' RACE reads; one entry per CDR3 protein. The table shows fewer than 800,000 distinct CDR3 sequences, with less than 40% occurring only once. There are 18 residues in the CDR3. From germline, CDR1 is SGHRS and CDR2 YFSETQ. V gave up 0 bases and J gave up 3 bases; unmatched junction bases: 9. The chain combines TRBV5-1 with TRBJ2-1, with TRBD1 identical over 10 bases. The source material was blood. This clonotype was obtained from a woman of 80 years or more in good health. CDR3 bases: TGCGCCAGCAGCTTGGCCTGGCAAGGGACAGGGGACTACAATGAGCAGTTCTTC. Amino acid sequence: CASSLAWQGTGDYNEQFF.